This is a list of T cell receptor beta chains from one sample in a study of blood T cell repertoires in COVID-19. The repertoire was sequenced with immunoSEQ multiplex PCR; TCRdb's copy has only in-frame clones and lacks some. Here the sample spans 150,000 to 200,000 clones, under 90% being singletons. What was sequenced was PBMCs or T cells enriched from blood (not recorded which). These receptors all stem from a woman aged 55-69 years who had recovered from COVID-19. Both conserved end residues are part of each CDR3. A D gene is named only where the DNA matches it firmly. Size tells how often a clone was seen (once, few, many) or the class of an expanded clone, and some rows leave it out.

j_gene,d_gene,v_gene,abundance,CDR3nt,CDR3aa
TRBJ2-1,TRBD2,TRBV3-1/TRBV3-2,NA,TGTGCCAGCAGCCGCGGGGGGAAGAAGTTCTTC,CASSRGGKKFF
TRBJ1-1,NA,TRBV19,NA,TGTGCCAGTAGTATCTCCCCGGGGGAGTGGAGCATGAACACTGAAGCTTTCTTT,CASSISPGEWSMNTEAFF
TRBJ1-6,TRBD1,TRBV6-5,NA,TGTGCCAGCAGTCCCACAGGGGGAGTTGGATCACCCCTCCACTTT,CASSPTGGVGSPLHF
TRBJ1-3,NA,TRBV10-3,once,TGTGCCATCAGTGACCAGACAGATTACTCTGGAAACACCATATATTTT,CAISDQTDYSGNTIYF
TRBJ1-2,NA,TRBV14,once,TGTGCCAGCAGTCAATCATACTATGGCTACACCTTC,CASSQSYYGYTF
TRBJ1-5,TRBD1,TRBV7-2,NA,TGTGCCAGCAGCTTAGGGGGGACAGGGGCTGCGCTGGGGCCCCAGCATTTT,CASSLGGTGAALGPQHF
TRBJ1-4,NA,TRBV5-1,NA,TGCGCCAGCAGATCGGGAGCAACTAATGAAAAACTGTTTTTT,CASRSGATNEKLFF
TRBJ1-2,TRBD1,TRBV6-5,NA,TGTGCCAGCAGTTACTCGGCGGACAGGGGCGGCTACACCTTC,CASSYSADRGGYTF
TRBJ2-2,TRBD2,TRBV2,few,TGTGCCAGCAGTCCTCTAGCGGGGGGCATCACCGGGGAGCTGTTTTTT,CASSPLAGGITGELFF
TRBJ2-7,TRBD1,TRBV6-5,NA,TGTGCCAGCAGTTACTCGTCAGGGGGAGAGGAGCAGTACTTC,CASSYSSGGEEQYF
TRBJ1-1,TRBD1,TRBV5-1,NA,TGCGCCAGCAGCTTGGCCAGGGACAGGGGGGCTGAAGCTTTCTTT,CASSLARDRGAEAFF
TRBJ1-1,NA,TRBV29-1,NA,TGCAGCGTTGCCGAGGGAGGGGGCACTGAAGCTTTCTTT,CSVAEGGGTEAFF
TRBJ2-3,TRBD2,TRBV5-1,NA,TGCGCCAGCAGCCCCGGGGTAGCGGGGGGTACAGATACGCAGTATTTT,CASSPGVAGGTDTQYF
TRBJ1-4,TRBD1,TRBV7-6,NA,TGTGCCAGCACCGTGGAAGACAGGGAAAATGAAAAACTGTTTTTT,CASTVEDRENEKLFF
TRBJ1-1,NA,TRBV18,NA,TGTGCCAGCTCACCACCTCACTCGGGGGGCGGCACTGAAGCTTTCTTT,CASSPPHSGGGTEAFF
TRBJ2-3,NA,TRBV6-6,NA,TGTGCCAGCAGTCTAAGGGGCACCGGGCCAAGCACAGATACGCAGTATTTT,CASSLRGTGPSTDTQYF